Below are 21 T cell receptor beta chains sequenced from a single sample in a study of shared clonotypes between healthy human individuals. Sequenced by immunoSEQ multiplex PCR; TCRdb stores in-frame clones only, minus some. Of 1.6 million or so clones listed, 96% are singletons. The sample comprised naive CD4+ T cells sorted from blood. Sample subset: CD45RA+ positively selected. These receptors were taken from a man aged 25-45 years in good health.

V is TRBV9 and J is TRBJ1-2, with D tentatively TRBD1 (5 bases). Trimming pared 4 bases from V and 0 bases from J, leaving 7 bases between. The germline gives CDR1 SGDLS, CDR2 YYNGEE. This CDR3 is built from 13 residues. The CDR3 loop reads CASSQDTNYGYTF. The CDR3 DNA reads TGTGCCAGCAGCCAGGACACTAACTATGGCTACACCTTC. The full variable domain, in which reference TRBV9 and TRBJ1-2 provide the parts outside the CDR3, is DSGVTQTPKHLITATGQRVTLRCSPRSGDLSVYWYQQSLDQGLQFLIQYYNGEERAKGNILERFSAQQFPDLHSELNLSSLELGDSALYFCASSQDTNYGYTFGSGTRLTVV.

The rearrangement uses TRBV5-1 and TRBJ2-7; D is uncertain. The CDR3 consists of 14 residues. V was cut by 4 bases and J by 2 bases, with 13 bases left in between. CDR1 and CDR2 from the germline V gene are SGHRS and YFSETQ. The CDR3 region has the DNA TGCGCCAGCAGCAGCGCCGGATCTCCCTACGAGCAGTACTTC. Translating it yields CASSSAGSPYEQYF.

The chain employs TRBV4-1 and TRBJ2-7; 7 bases are a match to TRBD1. The V and J ends lost 1 base and 0 bases, in that order; junction bases with no gene match: 3. There are 15 residues in the CDR3. CDR1 is MGHRA and CDR2 is YSYEKL in the germline V gene. This CDR3 is CASSQAGTASYEQYF. The CDR3 nucleotides are TGCGCCAGCAGCCAAGCCGGGACAGCCTCCTACGAGCAGTACTTC.

The rearrangement uses TRBV2 and TRBJ1-2, with 7 bases matching TRBD1. With 6 bases clipped from V and 8 bases from J, the junction kept 12 bases outside the gene matches. Germline CDR1 SNHLY, CDR2 FYNNEI. This CDR3 has 14 residues. The CDR3 region is CASRVDRVLIGYTF. The CDR3 nucleotides read TGTGCCAGCAGAGTTGACAGGGTTTTAATCGGCTACACCTTC.

This rearrangement joins TRBV29-1 to TRBJ1-3, with D possibly being TRBD1 (6 bases). Trimming removed 5 bases from V and 3 bases from J, with 11 bases in between. CDR3 size: 13 residues. Germline CDR1 SQVTM, CDR2 ANQGSEA. CDR3 in amino acids: CSVNEGVGNTIYF. The CDR3 DNA reads as TGCAGCGTTAATGAGGGGGTTGGAAACACCATATATTTT.

This clone was counted a single time. CDR3 protein: CSVSGGGTALYGYTF. The CDR3 nucleotides are TGCAGCGTTTCTGGAGGCGGGACAGCGCTCTATGGCTACACCTTC. The chain has TRBV29-1 and TRBJ1-2; TRBD1 agrees at 7 bases. The CDR3 runs 15 residues. The ends lost 5 bases at V and 4 bases at J; junction bases unmatched: 13. Germline CDR1 reads SQVTM; CDR2 reads ANQGSEA.

The chain joins TRBV6-6 to TRBJ2-7; the D gene is possibly TRBD2 (5 bases). The germline V and J ends were trimmed by 2 bases and 6 bases, with 11 bases remaining between them. This CDR3 spans 13 amino acids. Germline CDR1 is MNHNY and CDR2 is SVGAGI (reference sequence). The CDR3 region is CASSYRTWGEQYF. Here the CDR3 DNA reads TGTGCCAGCAGTTACAGGACTTGGGGCGAGCAGTACTTC.

This clone was detected only once. The rearrangement uses TRBV21-1 and TRBJ1-3. TRBV21-1 counts as a pseudogene. CDR3 length: 21 amino acids. The CDR3 DNA reads TGTGCCAGCAGCAAACGGCCCGGGACGATAAATGAAGTCTTACTAGGAAACACCATATATTTT. Translation gives CASSKRPGTINEVLLGNTIYF.

V usage is TRBV5-5 and J usage is TRBJ1-2, with a tentative D call TRBD1 (5 bases). This CDR3 has 14 residues. Trimming pared 4 bases from V and 2 bases from J, leaving 12 bases between. Germline values: CDR1 SGHKS, CDR2 YYEKEE (reference sequence). The CDR3 DNA sequence: TGTGCCAGCAGCGCGGAACAGGCGAACTATGGCTACACCTTC. It codes for CASSAEQANYGYTF.

V is TRBV10-1 and J is TRBJ2-7; TRBD1 aligns across 9 bases. The germline CDR1 and CDR2 sequences are WNHNN and SYGVQD (reference sequence). J was trimmed by 3 bases and V by 0 bases; bases with no gene match: 3. The CDR3 loop spans 15 amino acids. CDR3 in amino acids: CASSESGTGIYEQYF. CDR3 coding DNA: TGCGCCAGCAGTGAGTCGGGGACAGGGATCTACGAGCAGTACTTC.

The gene calls are TRBV7-6 and TRBJ2-5; D call uncertain. Between the trimmed V and J ends, which lost 5 bases and 4 bases, there was a span of 14 bases. The germline gives CDR1 SGHVS, CDR2 FNYEAQ. This CDR3 region has 14 residues. CDR3 nucleotide sequence: TGTGCCAGCAGCCTTAGAGCCGTCGGAGAGACCCAGTACTTC. It encodes CASSLRAVGETQYF.

J is TRBJ2-3 and V is TRBV9, with a weak D call TRBD2 (6 bases). This CDR3 comprises 14 residues. V shed 3 bases and J shed 2 bases, with 10 bases lying between them. Germline lookup yields CDR1 SGDLS and CDR2 YYNGEE. CDR3 nucleotide sequence: TGTGCCAGCAGCGCGGACTACAACACAGATACGCAGTATTTT. The encoded protein is CASSADYNTDTQYF.

V gene TRBV7-2 combines with J gene TRBJ2-1; a possible D gene is TRBD1 (5 bases). V shed 1 base and J shed 6 bases, with 7 bases lying between them. Germline values: CDR1 SGHTA, CDR2 FQGNSA. The CDR3 contains 13 residues. The CDR3 loop is CASSLVRANEQFF. In DNA form, the CDR3 reads TGTGCCAGCAGCTTAGTCAGGGCCAATGAGCAGTTCTTC. The entire variable domain, with the rest obtained from reference TRBV7-2 and TRBJ2-1, is as follows: GAGVSQSPSNKVTEKGKDVELRCDPISGHTALYWYRQSLGQGLEFLIYFQGNSAPDKSGLPSDRFSAERTGGSVSTLTIQRTQQEDSAVYLCASSLVRANEQFFGPGTRLTVL.

This clone is a singleton in its sample. The chain links TRBV10-2 to TRBJ2-3; D tentatively fits TRBD1 or TRBD2 (5 bases each). With 6 bases removed from V and 5 bases from J, the gap between germline ends came to 12 bases. Germline CDR1 is WSHSY and CDR2 is SAAADI. The CDR3 has 13 amino acids. The CDR3 protein is CASRIVGEDTQYF. Here the CDR3 DNA reads TGCGCCAGCAGGATAGTGGGGGAAGATACGCAGTATTTT.

This sequence joins TRBV28 and TRBJ1-1; D gene ambiguous. Trimming took 5 bases from V and 7 from J, leaving 17 bases between them. Germline-derived CDR1 and CDR2 are MDHEN and SYDVKM. The CDR3 is 14 residues long. Here the CDR3 DNA reads TGTGCCAGCAGTAATACCGGGATCGGGAGTGAAGCTTTCTTT. It translates to CASSNTGIGSEAFF.

The gene calls are TRBV9 and TRBJ2-7, with 9 bases matching TRBD2. The ends lost 0 bases at V and 5 bases at J; junction bases unmatched: 9. This CDR3 spans 16 amino acids. In germline, CDR1 is SGDLS, CDR2 YYNGEE. CDR3: CASSVALAGTPNEQYF. DNA of the CDR3: TGTGCCAGCAGCGTAGCTCTAGCGGGGACCCCTAACGAGCAGTACTTC.

The genes are TRBV2 and TRBJ2-1; D is possibly TRBD1 or TRBD2 (9 bases each). Germline CDR1 and CDR2: SNHLY and FYNNEI. V lost 6 bases to trimming and J lost 8 bases, with 35 bases between them. The CDR3 sequence is 20 residues long. The CDR3 region has the DNA TGTGCCAGCAGCGCCACCCGGGACAGGGAGGAAAGCGGGAGGTGGTATGAGCAGTTCTTC. This codes for CASSATRDREESGRWYEQFF. The full variable domain, its missing parts supplied by reference TRBV2 and TRBJ2-1, is EPEVTQTPSHQVTQMGQEVILRCVPISNHLYFYWYRQILGQKVEFLVSFYNNEISEKSEIFDDQFSVERPDGSNFTLKIRSTKLEDSAMYFCASSATRDREESGRWYEQFFGPGTRLTVL.

The chain carries TRBV28 and TRBJ1-1; 11 positions agree with TRBD1. Germline-derived CDR1 and CDR2 are MDHEN and SYDVKM. The CDR3 sequence is 14 residues long. The trim removed 11 bases at V and 7 bases at J, leaving 12 bases unmatched. The CDR3 region is CASKAGTGGDEAFF. CDR3 sequence (DNA): TGTGCCTCAAAGGCCGGGACAGGGGGAGATGAAGCTTTCTTT.

The chain employs TRBV11-2 and TRBJ2-2; weak D call: TRBD2 (5 bases). Germline loops: CDR1 SGHAT, CDR2 FQNNGV. The CDR3 is 16 residues long. Trimming took 2 bases from V and 1 from J, leaving 11 bases between them. CDR3 bases: TGTGCCAGCAGCTTAACGGCCGGGATGAACACCGGGGAGCTGTTTTTT. Translated, it gives CASSLTAGMNTGELFF.

CDR3: CASSFTGASLSNQPQHF. As DNA, the CDR3 is TGTGCCAGCAGTTTTACAGGGGCCTCTCTTAGCAATCAGCCCCAGCATTTT. The genes are TRBV27 and TRBJ1-5, with TRBD1 identical over 7 bases. The germline V gene encodes CDR1 MNHEY and CDR2 SMNVEV (reference sequence). Trimming took 3 bases from V and 0 from J; bases not matched to a gene: 8. The CDR3 is made up of 17 amino acids.

The rearrangement links TRBV10-1 to TRBJ2-1, with D perhaps matching TRBD1 (9 bases). The CDR3 covers 20 residues. The germline gives CDR1 WNHNN, CDR2 SYGVQD (reference sequence). The V end lost 2 bases, the J end lost 6 bases, and 29 bases lay between the germline ends. The CDR3 loop is CASSEPDRGRRGRLCNEQFF. CDR3 bases: TGCGCCAGCAGTGAGCCCGACAGGGGGAGGCGCGGGAGGCTTTGCAATGAGCAGTTCTTC.